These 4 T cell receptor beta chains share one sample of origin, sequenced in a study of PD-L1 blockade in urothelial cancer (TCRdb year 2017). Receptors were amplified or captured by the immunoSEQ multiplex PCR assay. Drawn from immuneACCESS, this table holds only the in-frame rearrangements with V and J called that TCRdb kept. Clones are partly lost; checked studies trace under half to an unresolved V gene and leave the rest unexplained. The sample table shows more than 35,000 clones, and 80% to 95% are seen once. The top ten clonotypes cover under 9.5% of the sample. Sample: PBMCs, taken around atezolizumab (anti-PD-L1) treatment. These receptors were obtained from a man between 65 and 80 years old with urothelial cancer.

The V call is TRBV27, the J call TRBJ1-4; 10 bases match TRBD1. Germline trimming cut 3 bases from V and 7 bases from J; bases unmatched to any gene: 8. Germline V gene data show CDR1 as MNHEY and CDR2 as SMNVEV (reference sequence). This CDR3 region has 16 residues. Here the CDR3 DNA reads TGTGCCAGCAGTTTCAATGGACAGGGGGGGCGTGAAAAACTGTTTTTT. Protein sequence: CASSFNGQGGREKLFF.

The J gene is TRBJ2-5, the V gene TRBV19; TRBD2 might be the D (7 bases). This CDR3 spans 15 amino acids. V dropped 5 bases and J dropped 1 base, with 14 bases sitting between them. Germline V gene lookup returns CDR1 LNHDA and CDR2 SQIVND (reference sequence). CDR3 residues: CASSGGADIQETQYF. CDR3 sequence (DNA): TGTGCCAGTAGTGGGGGGGCCGATATCCAAGAGACCCAGTACTTC.

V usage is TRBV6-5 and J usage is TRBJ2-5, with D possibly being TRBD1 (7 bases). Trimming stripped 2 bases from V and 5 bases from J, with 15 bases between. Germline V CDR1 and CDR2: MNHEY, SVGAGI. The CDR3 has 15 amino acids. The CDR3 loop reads CASSYRGGAGETQYF. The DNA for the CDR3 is TGTGCCAGCAGTTACCGAGGGGGCGCGGGGGAGACCCAGTACTTC.

Written as DNA, the CDR3 is TGTGCCAGCAGCCCACAGGGGACGTCGGCTTTCTTT. Translated: CASSPQGTSAFF. This chain joins TRBV5-4 and TRBJ1-1; 7 bases are a match to TRBD1. CDR3 length: 12 amino acids. Germline V gene sequence: CDR1 SGHNT, CDR2 YYREEE (reference sequence). V lost 4 bases to trimming and J lost 11 bases; unmatched junction nucleotides: 8.